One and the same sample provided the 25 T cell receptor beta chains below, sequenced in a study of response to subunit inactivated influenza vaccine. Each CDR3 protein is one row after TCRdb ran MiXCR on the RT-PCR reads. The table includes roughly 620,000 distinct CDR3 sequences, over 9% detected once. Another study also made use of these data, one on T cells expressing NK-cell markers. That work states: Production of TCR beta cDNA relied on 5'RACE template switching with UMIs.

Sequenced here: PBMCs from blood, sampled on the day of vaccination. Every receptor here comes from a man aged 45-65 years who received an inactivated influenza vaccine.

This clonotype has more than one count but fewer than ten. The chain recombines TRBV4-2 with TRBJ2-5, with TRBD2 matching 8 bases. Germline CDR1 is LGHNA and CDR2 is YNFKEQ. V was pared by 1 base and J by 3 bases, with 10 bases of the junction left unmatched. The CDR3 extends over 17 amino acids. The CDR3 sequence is CASSQVLWRGAEETQYF. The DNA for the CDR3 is TGTGCCAGCAGCCAAGTTTTGTGGCGGGGGGCTGAAGAGACCCAGTACTTC.

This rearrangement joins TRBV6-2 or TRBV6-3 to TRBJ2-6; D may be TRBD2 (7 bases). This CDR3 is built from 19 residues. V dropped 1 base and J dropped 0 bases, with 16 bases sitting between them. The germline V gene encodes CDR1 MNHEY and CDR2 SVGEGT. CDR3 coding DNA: TGTGCCAGCAGTTACTGGAGGGGGGGCCTAAGCTCTGGGGCCAACGTCCTGACTTTC. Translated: CASSYWRGGLSSGANVLTF.

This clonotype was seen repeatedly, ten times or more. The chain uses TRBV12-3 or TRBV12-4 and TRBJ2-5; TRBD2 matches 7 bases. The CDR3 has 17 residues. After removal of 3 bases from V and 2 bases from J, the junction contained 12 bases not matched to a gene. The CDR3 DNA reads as TGTGCCAGCAGTTTCGGGGCGGGGGAGTATGAACAAGAGACCCAGTACTTC. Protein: CASSFGAGEYEQETQYF.

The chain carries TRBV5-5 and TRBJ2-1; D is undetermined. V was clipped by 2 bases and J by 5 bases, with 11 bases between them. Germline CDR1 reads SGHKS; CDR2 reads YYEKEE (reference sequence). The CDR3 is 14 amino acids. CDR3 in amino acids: CASSFQAPHNEQFF. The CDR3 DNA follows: TGTGCCAGCAGCTTTCAGGCTCCGCACAATGAGCAGTTCTTC.

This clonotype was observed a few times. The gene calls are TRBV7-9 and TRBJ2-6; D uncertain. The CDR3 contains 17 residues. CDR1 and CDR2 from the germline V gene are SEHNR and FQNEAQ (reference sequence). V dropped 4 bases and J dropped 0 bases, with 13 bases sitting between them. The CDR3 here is CASSSYKANSGANVLTF. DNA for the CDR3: TGTGCCAGCAGCTCATACAAGGCTAACTCTGGGGCCAACGTCCTGACTTTC.

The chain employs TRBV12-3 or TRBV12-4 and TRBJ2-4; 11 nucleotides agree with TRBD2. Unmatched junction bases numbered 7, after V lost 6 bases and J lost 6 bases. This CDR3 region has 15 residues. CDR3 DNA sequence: TGTGCCAGCAGAATAGCGGGAGGGTTCGGAAACATTCAGTACTTC. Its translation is CASRIAGGFGNIQYF.

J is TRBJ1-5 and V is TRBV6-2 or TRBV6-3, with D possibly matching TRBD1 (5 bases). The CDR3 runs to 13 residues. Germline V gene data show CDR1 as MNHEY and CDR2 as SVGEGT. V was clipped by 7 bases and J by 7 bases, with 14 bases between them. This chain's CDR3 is CASNSPRDQPQHF. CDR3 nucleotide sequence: TGTGCCAGCAACTCTCCAAGGGACCAGCCCCAGCATTTT.

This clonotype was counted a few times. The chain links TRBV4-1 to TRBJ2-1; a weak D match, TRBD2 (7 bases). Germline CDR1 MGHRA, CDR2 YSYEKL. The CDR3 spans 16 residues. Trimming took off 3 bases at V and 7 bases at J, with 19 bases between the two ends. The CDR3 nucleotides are TGCGCCAGCAGCCACTGGAGTGGGGGGGCCATGAATGAGCAGTTCTTC. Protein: CASSHWSGGAMNEQFF.

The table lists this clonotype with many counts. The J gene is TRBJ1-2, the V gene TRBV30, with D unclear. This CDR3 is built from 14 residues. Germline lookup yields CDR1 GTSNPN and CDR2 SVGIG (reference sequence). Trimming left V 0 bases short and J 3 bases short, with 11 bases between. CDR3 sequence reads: CAWSVRSAYYGYTF. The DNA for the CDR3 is TGTGCCTGGAGTGTACGATCGGCTTACTATGGCTACACCTTC.

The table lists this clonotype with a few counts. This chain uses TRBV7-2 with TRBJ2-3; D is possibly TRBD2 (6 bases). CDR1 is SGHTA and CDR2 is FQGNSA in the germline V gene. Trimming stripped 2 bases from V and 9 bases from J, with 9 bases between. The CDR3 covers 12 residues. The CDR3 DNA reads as TGTGCCAGCAGCTTAAGCGGGCCCACGCAGTATTTT. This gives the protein CASSLSGPTQYF.

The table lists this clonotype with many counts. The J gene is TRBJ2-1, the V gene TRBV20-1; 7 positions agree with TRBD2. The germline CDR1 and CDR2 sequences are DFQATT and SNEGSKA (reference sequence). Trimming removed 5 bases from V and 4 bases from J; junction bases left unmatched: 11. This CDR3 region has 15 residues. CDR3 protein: CSARSGTTFYNEQFF. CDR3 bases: TGCAGTGCTCGGTCCGGGACTACCTTTTACAATGAGCAGTTCTTC.

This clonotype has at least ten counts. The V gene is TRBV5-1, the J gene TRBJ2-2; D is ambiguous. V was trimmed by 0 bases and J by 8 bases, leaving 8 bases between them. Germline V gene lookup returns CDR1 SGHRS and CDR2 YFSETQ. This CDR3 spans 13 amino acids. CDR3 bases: TGCGCCAGCAGCTTGGTCTCGCCTGGGGAGCTGTTTTTT. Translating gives CASSLVSPGELFF.

The CDR3 nucleotides are TGTGCCAGCAGACTCGGACAGGCCCGAGGGTTTCAAGAGACCCAGTACTTC. Translating it yields CASRLGQARGFQETQYF. V and J are TRBV12-3 or TRBV12-4 and TRBJ2-5; TRBD1 aligns across 7 bases. CDR3 length: 17 residues. With V trimmed by 6 bases and J by 2 bases, 15 bases remained unmatched.

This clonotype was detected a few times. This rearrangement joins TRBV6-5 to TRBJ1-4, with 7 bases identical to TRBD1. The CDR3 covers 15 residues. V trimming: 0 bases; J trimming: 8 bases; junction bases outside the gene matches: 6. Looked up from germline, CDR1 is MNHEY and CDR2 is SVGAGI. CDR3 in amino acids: CASSYSGRGSEKLFF. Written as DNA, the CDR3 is TGTGCCAGCAGTTACTCTGGCAGGGGGAGCGAAAAACTGTTTTTT.

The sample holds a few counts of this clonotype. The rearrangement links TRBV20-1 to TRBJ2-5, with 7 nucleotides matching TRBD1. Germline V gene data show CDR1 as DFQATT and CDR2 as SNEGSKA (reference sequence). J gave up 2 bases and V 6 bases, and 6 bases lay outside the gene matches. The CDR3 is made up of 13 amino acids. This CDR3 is CSADLTGQETQYF. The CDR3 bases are TGCAGTGCCGACCTGACAGGGCAAGAGACCCAGTACTTC.

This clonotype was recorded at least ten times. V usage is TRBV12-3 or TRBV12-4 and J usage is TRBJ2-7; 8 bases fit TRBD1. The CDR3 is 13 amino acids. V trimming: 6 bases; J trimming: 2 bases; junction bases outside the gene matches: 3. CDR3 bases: TGTGCCAGCAGGGACAGGGCAGCCTACGAGCAGTACTTC. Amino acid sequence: CASRDRAAYEQYF.

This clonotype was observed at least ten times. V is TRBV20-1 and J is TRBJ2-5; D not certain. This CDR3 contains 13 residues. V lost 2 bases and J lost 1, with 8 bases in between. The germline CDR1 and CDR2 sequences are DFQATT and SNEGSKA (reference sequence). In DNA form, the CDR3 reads TGCAGTGCTAGACGGCGGACCCAAGAGACCCAGTACTTC. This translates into CSARRRTQETQYF.

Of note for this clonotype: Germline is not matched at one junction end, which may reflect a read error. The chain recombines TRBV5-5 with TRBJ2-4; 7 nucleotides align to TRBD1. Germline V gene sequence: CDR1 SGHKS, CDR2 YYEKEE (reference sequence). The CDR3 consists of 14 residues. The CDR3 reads CASSLEPSRQGQDF. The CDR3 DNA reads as TGTGCCAGCAGCTTGGAACCCTCTCGACAGGGCCAGGACTTC.

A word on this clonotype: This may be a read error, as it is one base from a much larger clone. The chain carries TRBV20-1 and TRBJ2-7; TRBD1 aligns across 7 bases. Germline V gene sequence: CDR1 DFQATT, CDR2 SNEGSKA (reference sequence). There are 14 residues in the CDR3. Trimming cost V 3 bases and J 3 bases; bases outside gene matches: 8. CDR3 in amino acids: CSASSTGQCYEQYF. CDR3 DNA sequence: TGCAGTGCTAGTAGTACGGGACAGTGCTACGAGCAGTACTTC.

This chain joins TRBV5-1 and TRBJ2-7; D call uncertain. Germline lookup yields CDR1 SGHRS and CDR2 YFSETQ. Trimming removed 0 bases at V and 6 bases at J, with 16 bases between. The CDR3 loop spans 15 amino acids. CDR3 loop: CASSLAITNLPEQYF. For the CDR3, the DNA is TGCGCCAGCAGCTTGGCCATAACAAATCTACCCGAGCAGTACTTC.

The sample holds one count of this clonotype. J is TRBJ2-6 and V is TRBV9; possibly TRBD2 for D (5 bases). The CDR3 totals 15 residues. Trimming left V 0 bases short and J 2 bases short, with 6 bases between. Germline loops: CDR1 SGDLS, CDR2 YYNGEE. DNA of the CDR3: TGTGCCAGCAGCGTAGGTAGCGCTGGGGCCAACGTCCTGACTTTC. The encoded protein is CASSVGSAGANVLTF.

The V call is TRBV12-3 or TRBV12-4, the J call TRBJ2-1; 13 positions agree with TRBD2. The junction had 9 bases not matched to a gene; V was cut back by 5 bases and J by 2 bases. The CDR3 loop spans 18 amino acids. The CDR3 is CASSPRTSGSTPYNEQFF. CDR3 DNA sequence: TGTGCCAGCAGTCCTCGGACTAGCGGGAGTACGCCCTACAATGAGCAGTTCTTC.

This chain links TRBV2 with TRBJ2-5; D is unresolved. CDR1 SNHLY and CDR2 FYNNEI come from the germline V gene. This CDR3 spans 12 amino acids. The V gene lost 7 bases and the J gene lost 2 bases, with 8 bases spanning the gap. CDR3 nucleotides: TGTGCCAGCACTCTGTGGCAAGAGACCCAGTACTTC. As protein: CASTLWQETQYF.

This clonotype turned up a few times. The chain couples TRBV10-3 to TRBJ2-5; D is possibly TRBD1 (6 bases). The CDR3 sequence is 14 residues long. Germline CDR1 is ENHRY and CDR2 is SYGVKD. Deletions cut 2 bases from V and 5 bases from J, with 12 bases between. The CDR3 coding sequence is TGTGCCATCAGTGAGGGGGGCCCGACGGAGACCCAGTACTTC. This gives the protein CAISEGGPTETQYF.

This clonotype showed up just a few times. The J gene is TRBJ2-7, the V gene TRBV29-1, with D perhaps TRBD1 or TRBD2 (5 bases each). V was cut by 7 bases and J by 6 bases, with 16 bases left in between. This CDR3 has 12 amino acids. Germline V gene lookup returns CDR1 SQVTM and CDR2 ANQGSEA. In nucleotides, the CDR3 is TGCAGCGGGTACGGGACGTCGGGCGAGCAGTACTTC. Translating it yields CSGYGTSGEQYF.